This T cell receptor (beta chain) was observed in a study of T cell responses to AZD1222 COVID-19 vaccine. Study details: Samples with a second dose at about 4 or about 12 weeks were pooled together.

TCRdb's copy holds only in-frame clones and misses some; the assay was immunoSEQ multiplex PCR. The table includes about 120,000 clones, around 93% detected once. With regard to this clone: Antigen unknown.

Findings and caveats of the study: White British people made up most donors, females outnumbered males, and clonal diversity was possibly underestimated. Nearly half of spike-specific TCRs reportedly target variant regions that are unmutated in the B.1.351 and B.1.1.7 variants. Regions 160-218 and 743-854 held dominance among vaccine-associated CD4 TCRs, which spanned spike.

The clonotype originates from an adult in good health. This material consisted of peripheral blood, taken on day 0 of AZD1222 vaccination.

CDR3 residues: CALRGAGAFF. The CDR3 DNA reads as TGTGCCCTTCGGGGGGCGGGAGCTTTCTTT. This chain uses TRBV30 with TRBJ1-1; D is perhaps TRBD1 (6 bases). From germline, CDR1 is GTSNPN and CDR2 SVGIG (reference sequence). This CDR3 has 10 amino acids. V gave up 8 bases and J gave up 10 bases, with 14 bases separating them.